These 32 T cell receptor beta chains share one sample of origin, sequenced in a study of blood T cell repertoires in COVID-19. Sequenced by immunoSEQ multiplex PCR; TCRdb stores in-frame clones only, minus some. The data show over 150,000 clones, roughly 72% seen once. Material for sequencing was peripheral blood. Receptor source: an elderly woman with acute or convalescent COVID-19.

In this sample, this clone turned up a few times. The V gene is TRBV7-8, the J gene TRBJ1-2, with D maybe TRBD1 (5 bases). The CDR3 loop spans 15 amino acids. V shed 5 bases and J shed 8 bases, with 21 bases lying between them. Germline loops: CDR1 SGHVS, CDR2 FQNEAQ. CDR3 region: CASSPPGTQKGGYTF. DNA for the CDR3: TGTGCCAGCAGCCCCCCCGGAACTCAAAAGGGGGGCTACACCTTC.

The chain recombines TRBV18 with TRBJ1-2; D is unclear. The V end was cut by 6 bases, the J end by 4 bases, with 15 bases between. The CDR3 length is 14 residues. Germline V gene sequence: CDR1 KGHSH, CDR2 LQKENI. CDR3 sequence reads: CASSTGEGGYGYTF. As DNA, the CDR3 is TGTGCCAGCTCTACCGGGGAGGGAGGCTATGGCTACACCTTC.

The chain couples TRBV5-1 to TRBJ2-5; 8 nucleotides align to TRBD2. CDR3 length equals 16 residues. In germline, CDR1 is SGHRS, CDR2 YFSETQ. V lost 4 bases to trimming and J lost 5 bases; unmatched junction nucleotides: 13. The CDR3 nucleotides read TGCGCCAGCAGCCCGGGGGGGCGGGGTGCACGGGAGACCCAGTACTTC. Translated, it gives CASSPGGRGARETQYF.

The J gene is TRBJ2-3, the V gene TRBV28, with 9 bases that match TRBD2. The junction had 8 bases not matched to a gene; V was cut back by 2 bases and J by 2 bases. The CDR3 length is 17 residues. Germline V lookup: CDR1 MDHEN, CDR2 SYDVKM. CDR3 coding DNA: TGTGCCAGCAGTTTAGGGTCCCTAGCGGGATACACAGATACGCAGTATTTT. Its translation: CASSLGSLAGYTDTQYF.

The chain couples TRBV7-2 to TRBJ2-2; D is unclear. Germline V gene lookup returns CDR1 SGHTA and CDR2 FQGNSA. Trimming pared 5 bases from V and 4 bases from J, leaving 14 bases between. The CDR3 totals 15 residues. CDR3 nucleotide sequence: TGTGCCAGCAGCCCTCCGTCCGTCTCCACCGGGGAGCTGTTTTTT. Translated, it gives CASSPPSVSTGELFF.

V is TRBV6-5 and J is TRBJ1-4; no firm D call. This CDR3 is 13 amino acids long. With 8 bases removed from V and 4 bases from J, the gap between germline ends came to 11 bases. The germline CDR1 and CDR2 sequences are MNHEY and SVGAGI. This chain's CDR3 is CASLLQDNEKLFF. CDR3 sequence (DNA): TGTGCCAGCCTCCTCCAGGATAATGAAAAACTGTTTTTT.

This rearrangement joins TRBV3-1 (or the pseudogene TRBV3-2) to TRBJ2-2, with D perhaps matching TRBD2 (6 bases). In germline, CDR1 is LGHDT, CDR2 YNNKEL (reference sequence). This CDR3 has 15 amino acids. Trimming stripped 4 bases from V and 3 bases from J, with 12 bases between. The chain's CDR3 is CASSLRRADTGELFF. DNA of the CDR3: TGTGCCAGCAGCCTAAGGAGGGCGGACACCGGGGAGCTGTTTTTT.

About this clone: The conserved closing phenylalanine or tryptophan is absent in this CDR3, likely reflecting a read error. The rearrangement joins TRBV3-1 (or the pseudogene TRBV3-2) to TRBJ1-1; D is perhaps TRBD1 (6 bases). The length of the CDR3 is 14 residues. Trimming cost V 2 bases and J 3 bases, with 10 bases left between them. Germline V gives CDR1 LGHDT, CDR2 YNNKEL (reference sequence). The DNA for the CDR3 is TGTGCCAGCAGCCAACTAAACAGGGACACTGAAGCTTTCCTT. It codes for CASSQLNRDTEAFL.

The V gene is TRBV12-3 or TRBV12-4, the J gene TRBJ1-1; 9 bases are shared with TRBD1. V shed 8 bases and J 1 base; nucleotides not matched to a gene: 2. The CDR3 runs 13 residues. The DNA of the CDR3 is TGTGCCAGCGGGGGACAGGGGAACACTGAAGCTTTCTTT. Its protein is CASGGQGNTEAFF.

The CDR3: CASSGGLTDTQYF. DNA of the CDR3: TGCGCCAGCAGCGGGGGACTCACAGATACGCAGTATTTT. The chain couples TRBV5-1 to TRBJ2-3, with TRBD2 as a possible D gene (6 bases). The CDR3 runs 13 residues. Germline loops: CDR1 SGHRS, CDR2 YFSETQ. The V gene lost 4 bases and the J gene lost 2 bases, with 8 bases spanning the gap.

This rearrangement joins TRBV9 to TRBJ2-1; a weak D match, TRBD1 (6 bases). The CDR3 loop spans 15 amino acids. In germline, CDR1 is SGDLS, CDR2 YYNGEE. Trimming took off 1 base at V and 0 bases at J, with 8 bases between the two ends. CDR3 region: CASSVSQGSYNEQFF. CDR3 nucleotides: TGTGCCAGCAGCGTATCACAGGGCTCCTACAATGAGCAGTTCTTC.

This chain connects TRBV7-9 to TRBJ1-4, with a weak D call TRBD1 (5 bases). The V end lost 1 base, the J end lost 5 bases, and 11 bases lay between the germline ends. The CDR3 runs 15 residues. Germline loops: CDR1 SEHNR, CDR2 FQNEAQ (reference sequence). The CDR3 loop is CASSLVPRANEKLFF. The CDR3 DNA follows: TGTGCCAGCAGCTTAGTGCCCAGGGCAAATGAAAAACTGTTTTTT.

The V call is TRBV19, the J call TRBJ1-1, with a possible D match to TRBD1 (5 bases). The V gene's germline CDR1 is LNHDA and CDR2 SQIVND (reference sequence). CDR3 length equals 14 residues. V was trimmed by 7 bases and J by 0 bases, leaving 12 bases between them. CDR3 DNA sequence: TGTGCCAGTAAGTGGGAGGGGATGAACACTGAAGCTTTCTTT. It codes for CASKWEGMNTEAFF. Drawing the rest from reference TRBV19 and TRBJ1-1, the complete variable domain is DGGITQSPKYLFRKEGQNVTLSCEQNLNHDAMYWYRQDPGQGLRLIYYSQIVNDFQKGDIAEGYSVSREKKESFPLTVTSAQKNPTAFYLCASKWEGMNTEAFFGQGTRLTVV.

The chain uses TRBV12-5 and TRBJ2-1, with 7 bases that match TRBD2. Per germline, CDR1 LGHNT and CDR2 FRNRAP. The junction had 9 bases not matched to a gene; V was cut back by 7 bases and J by 3 bases. The length of the CDR3 is 15 residues. The CDR3 DNA reads as TGTGCTAGTGTACCCGGGACTACCCTCTACAATGAGCAGTTCTTC. Translation: CASVPGTTLYNEQFF.

This clone was seen a handful of times. V usage is TRBV3-1 (or the pseudogene TRBV3-2) and J usage is TRBJ1-4, with 7 nucleotides matching TRBD1. The CDR3 sequence is 14 residues long. V lost 3 bases to trimming and J lost 8 bases; unmatched junction nucleotides: 6. The germline gives CDR1 LGHDT, CDR2 YNNKEL (reference sequence). The DNA of the CDR3 is TGTGCCAGCAGCCAGGGGGACAGACTCGAAAAACTGTTTTTT. Translating gives CASSQGDRLEKLFF.

This rearrangement joins TRBV28 to TRBJ1-6, with a tentative D call TRBD1 (5 bases). The CDR3 runs 12 residues. The germline V gene has CDR1 MDHEN and CDR2 SYDVKM. V was trimmed by 7 bases and J by 7 bases, leaving 8 bases between them. The CDR3, as DNA: TGTGCCAGCATCTCAGGGAATTCACCCCTCCACTTT. It yields the protein CASISGNSPLHF.

A word on this clone: One end of the junction is discordant with germline, which a read error may explain. This chain joins TRBV28 and TRBJ1-2; D might be TRBD1 (6 bases). Germline CDR1 and CDR2: MDHEN and SYDVKM. The CDR3 totals 19 residues. The CDR3 DNA reads TGTGCCAGCAATTTAAAACCACAAGACATATCCAAGACAGGTTATGGCTACACCTTC. Protein product: CASNLKPQDISKTGYGYTF.

CDR3 residues: CASSVAGLAGGQQFF. CDR3 nucleotide sequence: TGTGCCAGCAGCGTAGCTGGGCTAGCGGGGGGGCAACAGTTCTTC. The chain links TRBV9 to TRBJ2-1; 12 nucleotides line up with TRBD2. The V gene's germline CDR1 is SGDLS and CDR2 YYNGEE. The CDR3 has 15 amino acids. Losses at the gene ends were 0 bases for V and 13 bases for J; bases not matched to a gene: 8. Complete variable domain (other parts from reference TRBV9 and TRBJ2-1): DSGVTQTPKHLITATGQRVTLRCSPRSGDLSVYWYQQSLDQGLQFLIQYYNGEERAKGNILERFSAQQFPDLHSELNLSSLELGDSALYFCASSVAGLAGGQQFFGPGTRLTVL.

The CDR3 here is CASSLWGTGGVQETQYF. The DNA of the CDR3 is TGTGCCAGCAGCTTATGGGGGACAGGGGGGGTCCAAGAGACCCAGTACTTC. V is TRBV7-6 and J is TRBJ2-5, with 11 positions matching TRBD1. Germline V lookup: CDR1 SGHVS, CDR2 FNYEAQ. The CDR3 contains 17 residues. Germline trimming cut 2 bases from V and 1 base from J; bases unmatched to any gene: 6.

This clone was seen a few times. V and J are TRBV27 and TRBJ1-1; no definite D call. This CDR3 is built from 13 residues. Germline V gene lookup returns CDR1 MNHEY and CDR2 SMNVEV (reference sequence). Deletions cut 6 bases from V and 1 base from J, with 9 bases between. CDR3 nucleotide sequence: TGTGCCAGCAGGGGCACCTCGAACACTGAAGCTTTCTTT. It specifies CASRGTSNTEAFF.

The rearrangement links TRBV4-3 to TRBJ1-2, with 8 bases that match TRBD1. The germline V gene has CDR1 LGHNA and CDR2 YSLEER. This CDR3 contains 15 residues. V was clipped by 2 bases and J by 7 bases; unmatched bases: 9. CDR3 sequence reads: CASSQPGQGFAGYTF. Here the CDR3 DNA reads TGCGCCAGCAGCCAACCAGGACAGGGATTTGCTGGCTACACCTTC.

The gene calls are TRBV9 and TRBJ2-1, with 10 bases identical to TRBD2. CDR3 length: 15 amino acids. Germline lookup yields CDR1 SGDLS and CDR2 YYNGEE. Losses at the gene ends were 2 bases for V and 7 bases for J; bases not matched to a gene: 6. DNA for the CDR3: TGTGCCAGCAGCGTTTCTAGCGGGAGTATAAATGAGCAGTTCTTC. Translated: CASSVSSGSINEQFF.

V and J are TRBV6-4 and TRBJ2-1; possibly TRBD1 for D (5 bases). Germline V gene sequence: CDR1 MRHNA, CDR2 SNTAGT. This CDR3 has 16 amino acids. V was clipped by 0 bases and J by 6 bases, with 15 bases between them. This CDR3 reads CASSDSIYDSTNEQFF. CDR3 nucleotides: TGTGCCAGCAGTGACTCGATTTATGACAGTACCAATGAGCAGTTCTTC.

The chain links TRBV6-5 to TRBJ1-2; TRBD1 is a possible D gene (5 bases). The V gene lost 6 bases and the J gene lost 5 bases, with 13 bases spanning the gap. The CDR3 runs to 13 residues. Germline-derived CDR1 and CDR2 are MNHEY and SVGAGI. The CDR3, as DNA: TGTGCCAGCAGGCGACCACAGGAATATGGCTACACCTTC. This sequence encodes CASRRPQEYGYTF.

This clone was found a few times. This chain joins TRBV7-9 and TRBJ1-5; 9 nucleotides line up with TRBD1. The CDR3 totals 15 residues. Unmatched junction bases numbered 8, after V lost 5 bases and J lost 6 bases. Germline CDR1 reads SEHNR; CDR2 reads FQNEAQ (reference sequence). The chain's CDR3 is CASSPPGQGSQPQHF. CDR3 DNA sequence: TGTGCCAGCAGCCCACCAGGACAGGGGAGTCAGCCCCAGCATTTT. Variable domain in full (rest from reference TRBV7-9 and TRBJ1-5): DTGVSQNPRHKITKRGQNVTFRCDPISEHNRLYWYRQTLGQGPEFLTYFQNEAQLEKSRLLSDRFSAERPKGSFSTLEIQRTEQGDSAMYLCASSPPGQGSQPQHFGDGTRLSIL.

The rearrangement uses TRBV30 and TRBJ1-2, with 11 bases that match TRBD1. This CDR3 comprises 13 residues. Germline lookup yields CDR1 GTSNPN and CDR2 SVGIG (reference sequence). Germline trimming cut 4 bases from V and 6 bases from J; bases unmatched to any gene: 4. CDR3 protein: CAWIGTGGHGYTF. In nucleotides, the CDR3 is TGTGCCTGGATCGGGACAGGGGGTCATGGCTACACCTTC.

This clone was counted once. The chain is built from TRBV4-2 and TRBJ1-4, with 7 bases aligning to TRBD1. CDR1 and CDR2 from the germline V gene are LGHNA and YNFKEQ. The ends lost 6 bases at V and 7 bases at J; junction bases unmatched: 8. This CDR3 is built from 14 residues. CDR3 residues: CASSLQGRAEKLFF. The CDR3 region has the DNA TGTGCCAGCAGTCTACAGGGGCGCGCTGAAAAACTGTTTTTT.

The chain has TRBV6-1 and TRBJ2-5; perhaps TRBD2 as D (5 bases). V lost 3 bases and J 5 bases, leaving 13 bases between the germline ends. The CDR3 is made up of 14 amino acids. Germline V lookup: CDR1 MNHNS, CDR2 SASEGT. Here the CDR3 DNA reads TGTGCCAGCAGTGAGGGAGCTCAAGGGGAGACCCAGTACTTC. Translating it yields CASSEGAQGETQYF.

This chain uses TRBV5-6 with TRBJ2-4; the D gene is possibly TRBD1 (6 bases). Germline-derived CDR1 and CDR2 are SGHDT and YYEEEE. V was clipped by 4 bases and J by 0 bases, with 11 bases between them. The length of the CDR3 is 15 residues. The CDR3: CASSPGTLAKNIQYF. The CDR3 DNA reads TGTGCCAGCAGCCCGGGGACATTAGCCAAAAACATTCAGTACTTC.

The J gene is TRBJ2-5, the V gene TRBV7-2; D is unresolved. Trimming left V 3 bases short and J 5 bases short, with 13 bases between. CDR1 is SGHTA, CDR2 FQGNSA, per germline. The CDR3 totals 14 residues. The CDR3 nucleotides read TGTGCCAGCAGCTTTACTTTATTTGCGGAGACCCAGTACTTC. It encodes CASSFTLFAETQYF.

The J gene is TRBJ1-1, the V gene TRBV10-3; 7 nucleotides align to TRBD1. Germline V gives CDR1 ENHRY, CDR2 SYGVKD. The length of the CDR3 is 11 residues. The CDR3 sequence is CATGVGTEAFF. The CDR3 coding sequence is TGTGCTACAGGGGTCGGCACTGAAGCTTTCTTT.

This clone was found many times. V usage is TRBV4-3 and J usage is TRBJ2-5, with a possible D match to TRBD1 (7 bases). The CDR3 spans 16 residues. The V gene's germline CDR1 is LGHNA and CDR2 YSLEER. The ends were cut back, 1 base at V and 2 bases at J, with 14 bases in the middle. For the CDR3, the DNA is TGCGCCAGCAGCCAAGGGAGGAGGGGGCGGCAAGAGACCCAGTACTTC. It encodes CASSQGRRGRQETQYF.